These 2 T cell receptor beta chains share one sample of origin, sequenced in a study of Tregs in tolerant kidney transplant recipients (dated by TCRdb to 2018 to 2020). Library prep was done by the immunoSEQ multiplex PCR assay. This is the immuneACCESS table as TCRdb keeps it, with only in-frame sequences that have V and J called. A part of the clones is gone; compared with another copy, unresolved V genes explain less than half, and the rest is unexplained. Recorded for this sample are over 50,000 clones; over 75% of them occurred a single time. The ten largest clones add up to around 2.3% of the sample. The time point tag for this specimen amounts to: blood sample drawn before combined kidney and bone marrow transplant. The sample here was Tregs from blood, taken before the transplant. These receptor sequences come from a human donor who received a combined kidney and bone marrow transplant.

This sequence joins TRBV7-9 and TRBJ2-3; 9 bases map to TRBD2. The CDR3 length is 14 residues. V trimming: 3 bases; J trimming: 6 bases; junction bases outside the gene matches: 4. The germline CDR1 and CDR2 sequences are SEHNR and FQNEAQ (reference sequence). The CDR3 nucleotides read TGTGCCAGCAGCTTTAGCGGGGGCGGGGATACGCAGTATTTT. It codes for CASSFSGGGDTQYF.

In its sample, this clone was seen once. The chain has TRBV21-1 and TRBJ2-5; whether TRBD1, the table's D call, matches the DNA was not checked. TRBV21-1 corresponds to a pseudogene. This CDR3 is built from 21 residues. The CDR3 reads CASSKALPTGRCDCRRETQYF. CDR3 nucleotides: TGTGCCAGCAGCAAAGCCCTCCCGACAGGGAGGTGTGATTGTCGAAGAGAGACCCAGTACTTC.